This passage covers 19 T cell receptor beta chains from one sample sequenced in a study of shared clonotypes between healthy human individuals. Libraries were prepared by immunoSEQ multiplex PCR; TCRdb keeps only in-frame clonotypes and omits some of them. The table includes 2.3 million or so clones, approximately 95% detected once. The sequencing sample was made of naive CD4+ T cells from PBMCs. Subset specified: CD45RA+ positively selected. These TCRs come from a man between 18 and 29 years old in good health. Some clones in this sample may be carry-over from other donors' samples.

This clone was observed a single time. This sequence joins TRBV29-1 and TRBJ2-1, with 8 nucleotides matching TRBD2. V lost 5 bases, J lost 4 bases, and 10 bases stayed unmatched. CDR1 is SQVTM, CDR2 ANQGSEA, per germline. The CDR3 consists of 15 residues. This CDR3 reads CSVSGSGMLYNEQFF. CDR3 coding DNA: TGCAGCGTTTCGGGTAGCGGGATGTTGTACAATGAGCAGTTCTTC.

The chain combines TRBV5-6 with TRBJ2-3; D gene ambiguous. Germline V gives CDR1 SGHDT, CDR2 YYEEEE. V lost 7 bases, J lost 1 base, and 13 bases lay in between. This CDR3 spans 14 amino acids. The DNA for the CDR3 is TGTGCCAGCCGCGGACCAGGTGGCACAGATACGCAGTATTTT. This encodes CASRGPGGTDTQYF.

The J gene is TRBJ1-3, the V gene TRBV9; D gene ambiguous. This CDR3 is 15 amino acids long. CDR1 is SGDLS and CDR2 is YYNGEE in the germline V gene. The V end was cut by 3 bases, the J end by 2 bases, with 12 bases between. CDR3: CASSGGPEPGNTIYF. The CDR3 DNA follows: TGTGCCAGCAGCGGTGGTCCGGAACCTGGAAACACCATATATTTT.

The chain is built from TRBV28 and TRBJ2-7; 11 bases are a match to TRBD2. The CDR3 is 15 residues long. Trimming removed 6 bases from V and 5 bases from J; junction bases left unmatched: 9. Germline lookup yields CDR1 MDHEN and CDR2 SYDVKM. Written as DNA, the CDR3 is TGTGCCAGCAGCCCATCCCTAGCGGGAGGCGACGAGCAGTACTTC. Translated: CASSPSLAGGDEQYF.

The V call is TRBV7-3, the J call TRBJ2-1; D not certain. CDR1 SGHTA and CDR2 FQGTGA come from the germline V gene. CDR3 length: 15 residues. V lost 1 base and J lost 2, with 9 bases in between. The CDR3 is CASSLNGPPYNEQFF. The DNA for the CDR3 is TGTGCCAGCAGCTTAAACGGCCCTCCCTACAATGAGCAGTTCTTC.

The chain uses TRBV6-6 and TRBJ2-3; D uncertain. V gave up 3 bases and J gave up 0 bases, with 4 bases separating them. The CDR3 has 13 amino acids. Germline values: CDR1 MNHNY, CDR2 SVGAGI (reference sequence). CDR3 DNA: TGTGCCAGCAGTTATCCCAGCACAGATACGCAGTATTTT. Amino acid sequence: CASSYPSTDTQYF.

The gene calls are TRBV2 and TRBJ2-5; 15 nucleotides match TRBD2. The CDR3 consists of 15 residues. Germline V gives CDR1 SNHLY, CDR2 FYNNEI. The junction had 2 bases not matched to a gene; V was cut back by 6 bases and J by 3 bases. The CDR3 protein is CASSGTSGRKETQYF. The CDR3 nucleotides read TGTGCCAGCAGCGGGACTAGCGGGAGGAAAGAGACCCAGTACTTC.

V is TRBV18 and J is TRBJ1-1; TRBD1 matches at 8 bases. The CDR3 covers 14 residues. Germline lookup yields CDR1 KGHSH and CDR2 LQKENI. Unmatched junction bases numbered 9, after V lost 4 bases and J lost 8 bases. The CDR3 sequence: CASSREPRTGEAFF. In DNA, the CDR3 is TGTGCCAGCTCACGCGAGCCTCGGACAGGGGAAGCTTTCTTT.

The rearrangement links TRBV2 to TRBJ2-7; 13 nucleotides match TRBD2. Looked up from germline, CDR1 is SNHLY and CDR2 is FYNNEI. The J segment lost 5 bases and the V segment lost 3 bases, leaving 10 bases of the junction unmatched. The CDR3 contains 17 residues. This CDR3 is CASSDVTLAGGPHEQYF. CDR3 nucleotides: TGTGCCAGCAGTGATGTAACACTAGCGGGAGGGCCCCACGAGCAGTACTTC.

The V gene is TRBV5-1, the J gene TRBJ1-3; D gene ambiguous. Germline-derived CDR1 and CDR2 are SGHRS and YFSETQ. The CDR3 has 13 residues. V dropped 0 bases and J dropped 8 bases, with 9 bases sitting between them. This chain's CDR3 is CASSLVDPDTIYF. The CDR3 region has the DNA TGCGCCAGCAGCTTGGTTGATCCCGACACCATATATTTT.

This chain joins TRBV5-5 and TRBJ1-2; maybe TRBD1 (5 bases). Germline lookup yields CDR1 SGHKS and CDR2 YYEKEE (reference sequence). This CDR3 comprises 14 residues. Trimming took 0 bases from V and 6 from J, leaving 12 bases between them. CDR3 bases: TGTGCCAGCAGCTTGGTTTCCGGACACCATGGCTACACCTTC. Its translation is CASSLVSGHHGYTF.

The table lists this clone with a count of one. The chain recombines TRBV4-1 with TRBJ1-4; a possible D gene is TRBD1 (5 bases). The CDR3 has 17 residues. CDR1 is MGHRA and CDR2 is YSYEKL in the germline V gene. V was cut by 1 base and J by 6 bases, with 18 bases left in between. CDR3 DNA sequence: TGCGCCAGCAGCCAAGGGGCTTGGGCAGGGAGGGATGAAAAACTGTTTTTT. It translates to CASSQGAWAGRDEKLFF.

The chain recombines TRBV9 with TRBJ1-3, with 9 bases fitting TRBD1. This CDR3 spans 16 amino acids. Trimming cost V 4 bases and J 2 bases; bases outside gene matches: 7. CDR1 SGDLS and CDR2 YYNGEE come from the germline V gene. The DNA of the CDR3 is TGTGCCAGCAGCCAGCCGGGACAGGGAGCTGGAAACACCATATATTTT. Its translation is CASSQPGQGAGNTIYF.

V and J are TRBV4-1 and TRBJ2-5; 9 bases are a match to TRBD1. CDR3 length: 15 residues. Looked up from germline, CDR1 is MGHRA and CDR2 is YSYEKL. V trimming: 1 base; J trimming: 4 bases; junction bases outside the gene matches: 4. The chain's CDR3 is CASSQGDRERETQYF. Here the CDR3 DNA reads TGCGCCAGCAGCCAAGGGGACAGGGAGAGAGAGACCCAGTACTTC.

This clone was picked up one time. Other DNA sequences of this sample code for an identical CDR3. The chain employs TRBV4-3 and TRBJ2-5, with 14 bases matching TRBD2. The junction had 0 bases not matched to a gene; V was cut back by 1 base and J by 5 bases. The germline V gene encodes CDR1 LGHNA and CDR2 YSLEER. This CDR3 region has 15 residues. As DNA, the CDR3 is TGCGCCAGCAGCCAAGGACTAGCGGGAGGGGAGACCCAGTACTTC. Amino acid sequence: CASSQGLAGGETQYF.

The chain joins TRBV27 to TRBJ2-7; D ambiguous. Germline CDR1 and CDR2: MNHEY and SMNVEV (reference sequence). Trimming took 5 bases from V and 3 from J, leaving 14 bases between them. The CDR3 consists of 14 residues. The DNA of the CDR3 is TGTGCCAGCAGTATACATGGCGAGCTCTACGAGCAGTACTTC. Protein: CASSIHGELYEQYF.

This clone occurred once. The chain employs TRBV27 and TRBJ2-7; D possibly matches TRBD1 or TRBD2 (6 bases each). Trimming removed 1 base at V and 4 bases at J, with 17 bases between. Germline CDR1 is MNHEY and CDR2 is SMNVEV (reference sequence). The CDR3 has 16 residues. Here the CDR3 DNA reads TGTGCCAGCAGTTTATTTGCGGCTCGGGGGCTGTACGAGCAGTACTTC. The encoded protein is CASSLFAARGLYEQYF.

The CDR3 loop reads CASSHPPTSTRYEQYF. The DNA for the CDR3 is TGTGCCAGCAGCCACCCCCCGACTAGCACCAGATACGAGCAGTACTTC. This sequence joins TRBV5-8 and TRBJ2-7, with TRBD2 identical over 7 bases. The CDR3 consists of 16 residues. V gave up 4 bases and J gave up 4 bases; unmatched junction bases: 14. Germline V CDR1 and CDR2: SGHTS, YDEGEE.

V gene TRBV5-1 combines with J gene TRBJ1-2; 7 nucleotides line up with TRBD1. J was trimmed by 11 bases and V by 5 bases; bases with no gene match: 9. Germline V CDR1 and CDR2: SGHRS, YFSETQ. This CDR3 comprises 12 residues. The CDR3 DNA follows: TGCGCCAGCAGAGAATCGGGACAGTTTTACACCTTC. It encodes CASRESGQFYTF.